Following are 4 T cell receptor beta chains from one sample sequenced in a study of T cell clonality in common variable immunodeficiency. The data were produced by immunoSEQ multiplex PCR, yet TCRdb's version contains in-frame clones alone and is incomplete. This sample has 30,000 to 40,000 clones, each found more than once. The sample taken for sequencing was peripheral blood mononuclear cells. The source is a person between 18 and 69 years old in good health.

The sample holds many counts of this clone. The read falls 3 residues short of the CDR3 end, and the missing part is taken from the germline J gene. The genes are TRBV10-3 and TRBJ2-1; the match to TRBD2 covers 8 bases. V was pared by 2 bases and J by 4 bases, with 4 bases of the junction left unmatched. CDR1 is ENHRY and CDR2 is SYGVKD in the germline V gene. The CDR3 is 15 amino acids. This CDR3 is CAISEPERGYNEQFF. The CDR3 DNA, read in part, is TGTGCCATCAGTGAGCCGGAGCGGGGGTACAATGAG.

This clone appeared many times. Read sequence stops 3 residues before the CDR3 end, and the germline J gene provides the missing end. The rearrangement uses TRBV19 and TRBJ2-1; TRBD2 aligns across 8 bases. The CDR3 runs to 16 residues. Germline V gene lookup returns CDR1 LNHDA and CDR2 SQIVND (reference sequence). V trimming: 7 bases; J trimming: 7 bases; junction bases outside the gene matches: 15. The sequenced CDR3 bases are TGTGCCAGTAACTCAGAAGGACTAGCACCTATGAATGAG. Its protein product is CASNSEGLAPMNE. The full CDR3 sequence reads CASNSEGLAPMNEQFF.

For this clone: Read coverage stops 3 residues before the CDR3 terminus; the germline J gene supplies the remainder. The chain is built from TRBV5-1 and TRBJ2-5; 7 bases agree with TRBD2. J was trimmed by 5 bases and V by 4 bases; bases with no gene match: 11. CDR1 SGHRS and CDR2 YFSETQ come from the germline V gene. The CDR3 covers 15 residues. CDR3 residues: CASSRGLGPKETQYF. CDR3 bases read: TGCGCCAGCAGCCGAGGACTAGGGCCCAAGGAGACC.

This clone was found many times. The CDR3 end falls 3 residues outside the read, so it is completed with the germline J gene. This chain uses TRBV2 with TRBJ2-7; TRBD2 aligns across 7 bases. The CDR3 extends over 17 amino acids. CDR1 and CDR2 (germline): SNHLY, FYNNEI. After removal of 7 bases from V and 0 bases from J, the junction contained 15 bases not matched to a gene. Partial CDR3 DNA: TGTGCCAGCAACATACCCGTGATCGGGGACTACTCCTACGAG. It codes for CASNIPVIGDYSYE. The full CDR3 sequence reads CASNIPVIGDYSYEQYF.